This T cell receptor beta chain came from a study of blood T cell repertoires in COVID-19. Produced via immunoSEQ multiplex PCR; TCRdb's table is partial and in-frame only. The sample gives about 200,000 clones, about 76% of which show up once; roughly 5.7% is in the top ten. The CDR3 is made up of 15 amino acids. V dropped 3 bases and J dropped 4; count of bases not matched to a gene: 5. Germline V gene sequence: CDR1 MNHNS, CDR2 SASEGT. The TCR comes from a woman between 40 and 50 years old with COVID-19, enrolled during active disease. Material for sequencing was peripheral blood. The V and J genes are TRBV6-1 and TRBJ2-1, with 8 bases that match TRBD2. As DNA, the CDR3 is TGTGCCAGCAGTGAGGGGATAGCGGGGTACAATGAGCAGTTCTTC. The encoded protein is CASSEGIAGYNEQFF.